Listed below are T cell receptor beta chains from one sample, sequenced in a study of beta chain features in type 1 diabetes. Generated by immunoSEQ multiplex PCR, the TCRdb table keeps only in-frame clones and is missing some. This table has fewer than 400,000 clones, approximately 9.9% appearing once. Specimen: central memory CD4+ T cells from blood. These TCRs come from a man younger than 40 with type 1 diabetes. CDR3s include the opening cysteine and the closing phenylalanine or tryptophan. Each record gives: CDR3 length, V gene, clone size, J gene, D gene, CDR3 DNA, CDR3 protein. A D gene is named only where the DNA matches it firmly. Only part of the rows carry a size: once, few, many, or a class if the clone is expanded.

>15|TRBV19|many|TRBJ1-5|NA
TGTGCCAGTAGTATAAGGCAACAAGGCAATCAGCCCCAGCATTTT
CASSIRQQGNQPQHF
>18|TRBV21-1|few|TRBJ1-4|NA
TGTGCCAGCAGCAAAGTAGGTAGGGTTGAGGTCACTAATGAAAAACTGTTTTTT
CASSKVGRVEVTNEKLFF
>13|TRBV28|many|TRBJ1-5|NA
TGTGCCAGCAGCCCCCCGGGCAATCAGCCCCAGCATTTT
CASSPPGNQPQHF
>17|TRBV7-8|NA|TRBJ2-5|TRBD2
TGTGCCAGCAGCTTAGGACTAGCGGGGGGACGGGAAGAGACCCAGTACTTC
CASSLGLAGGREETQYF
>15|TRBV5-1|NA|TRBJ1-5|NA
TGCGCCAGCAGCTTCGGCGACAGCGCGAATCAGCCCCAGCATTTT
CASSFGDSANQPQHF
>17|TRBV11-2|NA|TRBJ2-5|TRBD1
TGTGCCAGCAGCACGCGGTCAGGGACAGGCAATAAAGAGACCCAGTACTTC
CASSTRSGTGNKETQYF
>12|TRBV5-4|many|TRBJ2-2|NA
TGTGCCAGCAGCTGGGACACCGGGGAGCTGTTTTTT
CASSWDTGELFF
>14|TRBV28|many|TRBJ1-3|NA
TGTGCCAGCAGTTTAGGCGCAGGCCGAAACACCATATATTTT
CASSLGAGRNTIYF
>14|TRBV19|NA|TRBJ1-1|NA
TGTGCCAGTAGTGTCAGGGTAATCGGCACTGAAGCTTTCTTT
CASSVRVIGTEAFF
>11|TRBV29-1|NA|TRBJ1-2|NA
TGCAGCGTTGAGGGGGCAGGTGGCTACACCTTC
CSVEGAGGYTF
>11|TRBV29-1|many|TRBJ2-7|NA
TGCAGCGCCGGACAGAACTACGAGCAGTACTTC
CSAGQNYEQYF
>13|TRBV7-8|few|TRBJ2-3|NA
TGTGCCAGCAGCCCCTACGGCACAGATACGCAGTATTTT
CASSPYGTDTQYF
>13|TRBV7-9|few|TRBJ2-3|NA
TGTGCCAGCAGCTTAGCGGCGGAGAATACGCAGTATTTT
CASSLAAENTQYF
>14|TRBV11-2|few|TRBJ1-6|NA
TGTGCCAGCAGCTTTGAGACGAGGGATTCACCCCTCCACTTT
CASSFETRDSPLHF
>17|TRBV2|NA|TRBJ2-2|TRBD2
TGTGCCAGCAGTGATCCCGGACTAGCTTCGAACACCGGGGAGCTGTTTTTT
CASSDPGLASNTGELFF
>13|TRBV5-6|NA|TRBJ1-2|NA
TGTGCCAGCAGCTTGGCAGGGACCTATGGCTACACCTTC
CASSLAGTYGYTF
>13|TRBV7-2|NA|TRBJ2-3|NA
TGTGCCAGCAGCTTAAACTTAGGAGATACGCAGTATTTT
CASSLNLGDTQYF
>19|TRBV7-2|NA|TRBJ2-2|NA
TGTGCCAGCAGTCCAGACAGTTCGGCATTTAACCTGAACACCGGGGAGCTGTTTTTT
CASSPDSSAFNLNTGELFF
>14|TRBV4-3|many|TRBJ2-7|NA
TGCGCCAGCAGCCAAGGTGCTCGCGCGTTTCCCTTTTACTTC
CASSQGARAFPFYF
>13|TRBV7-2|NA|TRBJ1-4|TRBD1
TGTGCCAGCAGCTTGGAGAGACAGGGCACACTGTTTTTT
CASSLERQGTLFF
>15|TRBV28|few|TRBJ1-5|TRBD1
TGTGCCAGCACCCAAGGGACAGTGGGCAATCAGCCCCAGCATTTT
CASTQGTVGNQPQHF
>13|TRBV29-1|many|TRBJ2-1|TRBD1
TGCAGCGTCGAAGCGGGACAGGGGGATGAGCAGTTCTTC
CSVEAGQGDEQFF
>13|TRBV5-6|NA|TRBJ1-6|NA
TGTGCCAGCAGCTTACAATGGAATTCACCCCTCCACTTT
CASSLQWNSPLHF
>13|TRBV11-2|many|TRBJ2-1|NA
TGTGCCAGCAGCTTATTTGGGGCGAATGAGCAGTTCTTC
CASSLFGANEQFF
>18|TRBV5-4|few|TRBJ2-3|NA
TGTGCCACCGTCGCCATGCCGGGGTCTCCCACTAGCACAGATACGCAGTATTTT
CATVAMPGSPTSTDTQYF
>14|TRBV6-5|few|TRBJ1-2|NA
TGTGCCAGCAGTGAGGGGGGCCGCGGCCTGGGCTACACCTTC
CASSEGGRGLGYTF
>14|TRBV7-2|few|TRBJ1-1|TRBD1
TGTGCCAGCAGCACGGGACAGGGCGGGACTGAAGCTTTCTTT
CASSTGQGGTEAFF
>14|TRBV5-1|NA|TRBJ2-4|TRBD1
TGCGCCAGCAGCTTGGACAGGGGCGAAAACATTCAGTACTTC
CASSLDRGENIQYF
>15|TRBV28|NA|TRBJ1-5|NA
TGTGCCAGCAGTACTACAGGGAGGGGGAATCAGCCCCAGCATTTT
CASSTTGRGNQPQHF
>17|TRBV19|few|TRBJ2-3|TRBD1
TGTGCCAGTAGTATAGATAGGGGGACAGAAAGCACAGATACGCAGTATTTT
CASSIDRGTESTDTQYF
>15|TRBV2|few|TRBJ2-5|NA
TGTGCCAGCAGTCCGGGACTCCCAGAGGTAGAGACCCAGTACTTC
CASSPGLPEVETQYF
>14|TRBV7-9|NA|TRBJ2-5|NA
TGTGCCAGCAGCTTACCTCAAACGTCGGAGACCCAGTACTTC
CASSLPQTSETQYF
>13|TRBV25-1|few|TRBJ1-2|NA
TGTGCCAGCAGTGCCAGGTCCACCAATGGCTACACCTTC
CASSARSTNGYTF
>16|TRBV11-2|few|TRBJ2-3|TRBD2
TGTGCCAGCAGCTTAACTAGCGGGGGAGGTACAGATACGCAGTATTTT
CASSLTSGGGTDTQYF
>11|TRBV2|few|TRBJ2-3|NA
TGTGCCAGCGGGGGTGATGGTACGCAGTATTTT
CASGGDGTQYF
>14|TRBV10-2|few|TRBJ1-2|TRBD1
TGCGCCAGCATGCCCAGTCAGGGGGCGCATGGCTACACCTTC
CASMPSQGAHGYTF
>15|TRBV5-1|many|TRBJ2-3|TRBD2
TGCGCCAGCAGCAGGACTAGCGGTAGCACAGATACGCAGTATTTT
CASSRTSGSTDTQYF
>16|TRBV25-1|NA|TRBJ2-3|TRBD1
TGTGCCAGCAGTGACCCGGGACAGGGATGGACAGATACGCAGTATTTT
CASSDPGQGWTDTQYF